The sequence of this T cell receptor (beta chain) was determined in a study of CD8 T cells in Susac syndrome. An input of roughly 0.5 to 1 ug of RNA was subjected to reverse transcription using random hexamers. By means of immunoSEQ multiplex PCR, TCR beta CDR3 spanning 54 Vbeta and 13 Jbeta underwent amplification. MiXCR was run by TCRdb on the immunoSEQ multiplex PCR reads, yielding one entry per CDR3 protein. The top ten hold about 0.13% of the sample, which has 150,000 to 200,000 distinct CDR3 sequences, around 96% seen once. Trimming cost V 0 bases and J 5 bases, with 10 bases left between them. Germline CDR1 reads DFQATT; CDR2 reads SNEGSKA (reference sequence). The CDR3 loop spans 13 amino acids. Blood CD8+ and CD4+ T cells underwent high-throughput TCR beta sequencing. Controls were age- and sex-matched healthy donors. TEMRA cells were enriched by FACS, while CD8+ and CD4+ T cells were obtained through a negative isolation that was performed magnetically.

The sequence derives from a human donor in good health. The chain uses TRBV20-1 and TRBJ1-1; D is possibly TRBD1 (5 bases). Sequenced material: CD4+ T cells from PBMCs. CDR3 residues: CSARDQGWTEAFF. CDR3 nucleotide sequence: TGCAGTGCTAGAGATCAGGGTTGGACTGAAGCTTTCTTT.